This is a list of T cell receptor beta chains from one sample in a study of T cells in Graves' hyperthyroidism and ophthalmopathy. TCRdb reprocessed the multiplex PCR reads via MiXCR and lists one record per CDR3 protein. The sample shows 500,000 to 750,000 distinct CDR3 sequences, 35% to 55% of them seen only once. The sequencing sample was made of peripheral blood or thyroid tissue (not recorded which). The receptors originated from a woman aged 18 to 35 with Graves' hyperthyroidism. The CDR3 runs from the conserved cysteine through the conserved F or W. The D gene is left open where the match is weak. Clone size, where shown, is once, few, many, or a class for clones that have expanded.

D gene	clone size	V gene	J gene	CDR3 DNA	CDR3 protein
TRBD1	once	TRBV12-3/TRBV12-4	TRBJ2-5	TGTGCCAGCAGCAAACAGGGGGCGCACAGGCGGGAGACCCAGTACTTC	CASSKQGAHRRETQYF
TRBD1	.	TRBV18	TRBJ2-2	TGTGCCAGCTCGGCCGGGACAGGGGCCACCGGGGAGCTGTTTTTT	CASSAGTGATGELFF
TRBD1	many	TRBV20-1	TRBJ1-2	TGCAGTGCTAGAGATAGGATTCGACAGGGGAGCTATCGTGGCTACACCTTC	CSARDRIRQGSYRGYTF
.	many	TRBV15	TRBJ1-2	TGTGCCACCAGCAGAGATTACGAATCTTTTGGCTATGGCTACACCTTC	CATSRDYESFGYGYTF
TRBD2	.	TRBV7-7	TRBJ2-2	TGTGCTAGACTAGCGGGAGACACCGGGGAGCTGTTTTTT	CARLAGDTGELFF
.	many	TRBV20-1	TRBJ1-5	TGCAGTGCTAGAGCTGCCGAGGGACAGCCCCAGCATTTT	CSARAAEGQPQHF
.	many	TRBV7-8	TRBJ2-7	TGTGCCAGCAGCCCCACCCCAGGATACGAGCAGTACTTC	CASSPTPGYEQYF
.	.	TRBV19	TRBJ1-2	TGTGCCAGTAGTATAGATGGGAGAAGCTATGACTACACCTTC	CASSIDGRSYDYTF
.	many	TRBV20-1	TRBJ2-7	TGCAGTGCTCGTAGTATGTGGGGGACCTCCTACGAGCAGTACTTC	CSARSMWGTSYEQYF
.	many	TRBV29-1	TRBJ2-7	TGCAGCGTTGAATTCGGGATGGAAGAGCAGTACTTC	CSVEFGMEEQYF
TRBD1	many	TRBV7-9	TRBJ2-5	TGTGCCAGCAGCTTATGGGGTGACAGGGACGGTCCAGAGACCCAGTACTTC	CASSLWGDRDGPETQYF
TRBD2	.	TRBV12-5	TRBJ2-1	TGTGCTAGTGGTTTGGAGCGGGAGCACAATGAGCAGTTCTTC	CASGLEREHNEQFF
.	.	TRBV15	TRBJ2-7	TGTGCCACCAGCAGGGGAGGACTCCACGAGCAGTACTTC	CATSRGGLHEQYF
.	.	TRBV30	TRBJ2-7	TGTGCCTGGAGCCCCTTAAGTGGGAGTCGTTCCTACGAGCAGTACTTC	CAWSPLSGSRSYEQYF
TRBD2	few	TRBV4-1	TRBJ2-7	TGCGCCAGCAGCCAAGAAGAATCCGGGGGGATCTCCTACGAGCAGTACTTC	CASSQEESGGISYEQYF
.	few	TRBV30	TRBJ1-2	TGTGCCTGGAATCTGGGCTATGGCTACACCTTC	CAWNLGYGYTF
.	many	TRBV19	TRBJ1-2	TGTGCCAGTAGACCCGGGGGAGGGCGGGAAGGCTACACCTTC	CASRPGGGREGYTF
TRBD2	few	TRBV2	TRBJ2-3	TGTGCCAGCAGTGAAGCGCGCGGGAGAGGCACAGATACGCAGTATTTT	CASSEARGRGTDTQYF
.	many	TRBV2	TRBJ1-1	TGTGCCAGCAGCGCACTCTTGGAAGCTTTCTTT	CASSALLEAFF
.	.	TRBV11-1	TRBJ2-7	TGTGCCAGCAGTGTCGGGGCGATCAATGAGCAGTACTTC	CASSVGAINEQYF
.	few	TRBV12-3/TRBV12-4	TRBJ2-7	TGTGCCAGCAGTCCACCCGGGCGGGAAAAAAGGAACGAGCAGTACTTC	CASSPPGREKRNEQYF
.	many	TRBV2	TRBJ2-7	TGTGCCAGCAGCGTTGGGACGGATGCCTACGAGCAGTACTTC	CASSVGTDAYEQYF
TRBD1	.	TRBV9	TRBJ2-2	TGCGCCAGCAGCCTGGGACAGGGGACATCCGACGTTCGCGGGGAGCTGTTTTTT	CASSLGQGTSDVRGELFF
.	.	TRBV19	TRBJ1-2	TGTGCCACGACAGCGCAATATGGCTACACCTTC	CATTAQYGYTF
.	.	TRBV29-1	TRBJ1-2	TGCAGCGTTGGGGCTAGCGGGATGGGGGATGGCTACACCTTC	CSVGASGMGDGYTF
TRBD1	.	TRBV29-1	TRBJ2-5	TGCAGCAGGACAGGGTTTGAGACCCAGTACTTC	CSRTGFETQYF
.	many	TRBV7-7	TRBJ1-3	TGTGCTAGCAGCTTAACGGAAATTGGAAACACCATATATTTT	CASSLTEIGNTIYF